This T cell receptor (beta chain) stems from a study of T cell responses to AZD1222 COVID-19 vaccine. For the study at large: Pooled samples include second doses given at about 4 or 12 weeks. Study findings and constraints: The study identified only five to seven AZD1222 recipients as seropositive at baseline. Sampling that yielded the repertoires occurred only after the peak T cell response.

As to this clone: Its specificity is unknown.

Data came from immunoSEQ multiplex PCR; TCRdb stores just in-frame clones and leaves some out. The sample has about 120,000 clones, around 86% seen once; the top ten hold approximately 1.3%. The germline V gene encodes CDR1 PRHDT and CDR2 FYEKMQ (reference sequence). Trimming took 3 bases from V and 9 from J, leaving 17 bases between them. The CDR3 sequence is 14 residues long. This TCR came from an adult in good health. Specimen: peripheral blood, collected on day 0 of AZD1222 vaccination. The chain has TRBV13 and TRBJ1-1, with D unclear. The CDR3 DNA reads TGTGCCAGCAGCTTTAGTGCTTGGGGTCAGAAAGCTTTCTTT. It codes for CASSFSAWGQKAFF.